The 5 T cell receptor beta chains below come from one sample, sequenced in a study of identical twins. TCRdb recomputed calls from the 5' RACE reads with MiXCR, one row per CDR3 protein. The sample has 640,000 or so distinct CDR3 sequences; 5.5% to 6.5% are singletons. Sequenced: naive T cells sorted from blood. These receptors all come from a man between 18 and 35 years old in good health.

Details on this clonotype: With a much larger clone just one base away, this may be a read error. J is TRBJ2-5 and V is TRBV29-1, with unresolved D. CDR1 and CDR2 from the germline V gene are SQVTM and ANQGSEA. Trimming removed 4 bases from V and 4 bases from J, with 4 bases in between. CDR3 size: 10 residues. As DNA, the CDR3 is TGCAGCGTTGGGCGAGAGACCCAGTACTTC. It codes for CSVGRETQYF.

This clonotype was observed a single time. The chain has TRBV5-1 and TRBJ2-3; TRBD2 is a possible D gene (5 bases). Germline CDR1 reads SGHRS; CDR2 reads YFSETQ. This CDR3 is built from 15 residues. The V end was cut by 2 bases, the J end by 6 bases, with 16 bases between. CDR3 DNA sequence: TGCGCCAGCAGCTTAATTTCCGGGGTCTCGGATACGCAGTATTTT. Translated: CASSLISGVSDTQYF.

V gene TRBV4-3 combines with J gene TRBJ2-7; D ambiguous. Germline CDR1 and CDR2: LGHNA and YSLEER. Trimming pared 1 base from V and 4 bases from J, leaving 8 bases between. This CDR3 is 13 amino acids long. This CDR3 is CASSQVAEYEQYF. In nucleotides, the CDR3 is TGCGCCAGCAGCCAAGTCGCAGAGTACGAGCAGTACTTC.

This clonotype occurred many times. The chain is built from TRBV20-1 and TRBJ2-7; 10 nucleotides agree with TRBD2. Germline V gene data show CDR1 as DFQATT and CDR2 as SNEGSKA (reference sequence). V shed 6 bases and J 7 bases; nucleotides not matched to a gene: 9. The CDR3 is 13 residues long. This CDR3 is CSALGGLAKEQYF. DNA for the CDR3: TGCAGTGCCCTTGGGGGACTAGCGAAAGAGCAGTACTTC.

The V gene is TRBV2, the J gene TRBJ2-3; 14 nucleotides line up with TRBD2. CDR3 length equals 17 residues. V was clipped by 6 bases and J by 0 bases; unmatched bases: 5. Germline V CDR1 and CDR2: SNHLY, FYNNEI. CDR3 coding DNA: TGTGCCAGCAGCCCGGGACTAGCGGGAGTTAGCACAGATACGCAGTATTTT. This codes for CASSPGLAGVSTDTQYF.